Below, 15 T cell receptor beta chains from the same sample are listed, as sequenced in a study of blood T cell repertoires in COVID-19. The assay was immunoSEQ multiplex PCR, and TCRdb's table has in-frame clones only and misses some. The sample has about 410,000 clones; approximately 90% are singletons. Sequencing used peripheral blood. These receptor sequences come from a woman aged 40 to 50 with COVID-19, enrolled during active disease.

This rearrangement joins TRBV5-1 to TRBJ2-2; D perhaps matches TRBD2 (6 bases). Per germline, CDR1 SGHRS and CDR2 YFSETQ. The CDR3 contains 17 residues. Trimming took off 2 bases at V and 3 bases at J, with 17 bases between the two ends. The CDR3 region is CASSFLRGAHDTGELFF. CDR3 sequence (DNA): TGCGCCAGCAGCTTCCTCCGCGGGGCTCATGACACCGGGGAGCTGTTTTTT.

The rearrangement links TRBV29-1 to TRBJ1-1; unclear D gene. The V end lost 4 bases, the J end lost 3 bases, and 6 bases lay between the germline ends. Germline V CDR1 and CDR2: SQVTM, ANQGSEA. This CDR3 has 11 amino acids. The CDR3 reads CSVAGYTEAFF. The CDR3 DNA is TGCAGCGTTGCTGGCTACACTGAAGCTTTCTTT.

This chain uses TRBV15 with TRBJ1-5; D unresolved. The V end was cut by 0 bases, the J end by 5 bases, with 17 bases between. This CDR3 comprises 17 residues. Germline-derived CDR1 and CDR2 are LNHNV and YYDKDF (reference sequence). CDR3 coding DNA: TGTGCCACCAGCAGAGATCGGGTCAGCAGTCGGGATCAGCCCCAGCATTTT. Encoded protein: CATSRDRVSSRDQPQHF.

The CDR3 DNA is TGTGCCAGCAGTTACTCGTCCCGGGACAGGGAAACTGAAGCTTTCTTT. It translates to CASSYSSRDRETEAFF. V and J are TRBV6-5 and TRBJ1-1; 9 nucleotides align to TRBD1. The V and J ends lost 0 bases and 5 bases, in that order; junction bases with no gene match: 7. Germline V gene lookup returns CDR1 MNHEY and CDR2 SVGAGI. The CDR3 has 16 residues.

This chain links TRBV7-2 with TRBJ2-3; D perhaps matches TRBD1 (5 bases). Per the germline V gene, CDR1 is SGHTA and CDR2 is FQGNSA. Trimming removed 4 bases at V and 2 bases at J, with 10 bases between. This CDR3 spans 14 amino acids. CDR3 sequence: CASSSGHITDTQYF. For the CDR3, the DNA is TGTGCCAGCAGCTCCGGACATATCACAGATACGCAGTATTTT.

The chain carries TRBV2 and TRBJ1-5; 7 bases align to TRBD1. This CDR3 is 14 amino acids long. CDR1 is SNHLY and CDR2 is FYNNEI in the germline V gene. V lost 7 bases to trimming and J lost 2 bases; unmatched junction nucleotides: 5. The CDR3 spells CASTPRGGNQPQHF. CDR3 nucleotides: TGTGCCAGCACCCCCAGGGGGGGCAATCAGCCCCAGCATTTT. The full variable domain, completed using reference TRBV2 and TRBJ1-5, is EPEVTQTPSHQVTQMGQEVILRCVPISNHLYFYWYRQILGQKVEFLVSFYNNEISEKSEIFDDQFSVERPDGSNFTLKIRSTKLEDSAMYFCASTPRGGNQPQHFGDGTRLSIL.

This chain uses TRBV18 with TRBJ1-1, with 10 nucleotides matching TRBD1. The germline V gene encodes CDR1 KGHSH and CDR2 LQKENI. The CDR3 consists of 13 residues. The V segment lost 4 bases and the J segment 10 bases; nucleotides outside the gene matches: 6. The CDR3 here is CASSQGQGRPAFF. The CDR3, as DNA: TGTGCCAGCTCACAGGGACAGGGGAGGCCAGCTTTCTTT.

J is TRBJ2-3 and V is TRBV3-1 (or the pseudogene TRBV3-2), with 11 bases lining up with TRBD2. This CDR3 region has 16 residues. Germline V gene lookup returns CDR1 LGHDT and CDR2 YNNKEL (reference sequence). With 3 bases clipped from V and 6 bases from J, the junction kept 8 bases outside the gene matches. This CDR3 is CASSHGTSGLVDTQYF. The CDR3 nucleotides read TGTGCCAGCAGCCACGGGACTAGCGGTCTGGTTGATACGCAGTATTTT.

This clone was recorded once. The rearrangement links TRBV4-2 to TRBJ1-6; D is unresolved. Germline V gene data show CDR1 as LGHNA and CDR2 as YNFKEQ. Trimming took off 0 bases at V and 5 bases at J, with 8 bases between the two ends. The CDR3 runs to 15 residues. CDR3 in amino acids: CASSQDSADNSPLHF. The CDR3 DNA reads TGTGCCAGCAGCCAAGATAGCGCGGATAATTCACCCCTCCACTTT.

The chain uses TRBV27 and TRBJ1-2; TRBD1 matches 9 bases. With V trimmed by 6 bases and J by 8 bases, 10 bases remained unmatched. There are 14 residues in the CDR3. Germline CDR1 is MNHEY and CDR2 is SMNVEV (reference sequence). CDR3 in DNA: TGTGCCAGCAGGGCAACAGGGGGCGCGTGGGGCTACACCTTC. Amino acids: CASRATGGAWGYTF.

The chain recombines TRBV6-5 with TRBJ2-6; unclear D gene. Deletions cut 2 bases from V and 0 bases from J, with 5 bases between. The CDR3 length is 15 residues. Germline assignment: CDR1 MNHEY and CDR2 SVGAGI. CDR3 DNA: TGTGCCAGCAGTTACCTCCGCTCTGGGGCCAACGTCCTGACTTTC. Residues: CASSYLRSGANVLTF.

This sequence joins TRBV6-5 and TRBJ1-4, with D possibly TRBD1 on 6 matching bases. Germline values: CDR1 MNHEY, CDR2 SVGAGI. Trimming shortened V by 5 bases and J by 7 bases, and 17 bases separated the two germline ends. CDR3 length: 15 residues. This CDR3 reads CASSPGAAGGEKLFF. The CDR3 region has the DNA TGTGCCAGCAGTCCGGGGGCCGCGGGGGGTGAAAAACTGTTTTTT.

The V gene is TRBV12-3 or TRBV12-4, the J gene TRBJ2-2; TRBD1 aligns across 7 bases. This CDR3 is 13 amino acids long. V was pared by 6 bases and J by 8 bases, with 6 bases of the junction left unmatched. CDR3: CASSPTGAGELFF. CDR3 DNA: TGTGCCAGCAGCCCAACAGGGGCGGGGGAGCTGTTTTTT.

The chain is built from TRBV7-3 and TRBJ1-5; TRBD1 is a possible D gene (5 bases). Germline loops: CDR1 SGHTA, CDR2 FQGTGA. The V end lost 4 bases, the J end lost 3 bases, and 7 bases lay between the germline ends. The CDR3 loop spans 13 amino acids. The DNA of the CDR3 is TGTGCCAGCAGCTCCAGGGCCAATCAGCCCCAGCATTTT. Translated, it gives CASSSRANQPQHF.

V gene TRBV10-2 combines with J gene TRBJ1-1; D perhaps matches TRBD1 (6 bases). The germline V gene has CDR1 WSHSY and CDR2 SAAADI. CDR3 size: 14 residues. V lost 4 bases to trimming and J lost 2 bases, with 11 bases between them. As DNA, the CDR3 is TGCGCCAGCAGTGCGATGGGGGCAAACACTGAAGCTTTCTTT. It specifies CASSAMGANTEAFF.